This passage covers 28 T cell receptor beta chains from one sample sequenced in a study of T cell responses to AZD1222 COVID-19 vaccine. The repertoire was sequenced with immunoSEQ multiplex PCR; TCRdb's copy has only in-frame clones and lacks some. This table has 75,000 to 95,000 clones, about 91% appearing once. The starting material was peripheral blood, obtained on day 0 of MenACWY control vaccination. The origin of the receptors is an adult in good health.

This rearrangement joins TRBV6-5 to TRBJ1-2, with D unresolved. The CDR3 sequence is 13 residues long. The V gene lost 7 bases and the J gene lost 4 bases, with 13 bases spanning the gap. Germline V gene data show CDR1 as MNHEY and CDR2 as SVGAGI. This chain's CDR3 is CASTVQSFYGYTF. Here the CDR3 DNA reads TGTGCCAGCACAGTGCAGTCCTTCTATGGCTACACCTTC.

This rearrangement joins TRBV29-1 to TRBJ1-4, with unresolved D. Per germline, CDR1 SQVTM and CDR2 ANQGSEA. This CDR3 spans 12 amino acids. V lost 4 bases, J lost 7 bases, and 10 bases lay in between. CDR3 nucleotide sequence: TGCAGCGTTGCCGGGGTCGGTGAAAAACTGTTTTTT. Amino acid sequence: CSVAGVGEKLFF.

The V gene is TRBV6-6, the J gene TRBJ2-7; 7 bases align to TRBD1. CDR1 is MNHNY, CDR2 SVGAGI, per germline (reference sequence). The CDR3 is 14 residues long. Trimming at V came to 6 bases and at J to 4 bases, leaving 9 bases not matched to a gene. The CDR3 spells CASRDRVGDYEQYF. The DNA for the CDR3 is TGTGCCAGCAGAGACAGGGTGGGGGATTACGAGCAGTACTTC.

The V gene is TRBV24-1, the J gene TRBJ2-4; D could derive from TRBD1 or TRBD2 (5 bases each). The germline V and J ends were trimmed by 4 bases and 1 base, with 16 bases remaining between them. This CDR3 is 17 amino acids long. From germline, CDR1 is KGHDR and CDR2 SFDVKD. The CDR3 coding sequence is TGTGCCACCAGTGACCGAGGGACCGGCGGGGCCAAAAACATTCAGTACTTC. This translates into CATSDRGTGGAKNIQYF.

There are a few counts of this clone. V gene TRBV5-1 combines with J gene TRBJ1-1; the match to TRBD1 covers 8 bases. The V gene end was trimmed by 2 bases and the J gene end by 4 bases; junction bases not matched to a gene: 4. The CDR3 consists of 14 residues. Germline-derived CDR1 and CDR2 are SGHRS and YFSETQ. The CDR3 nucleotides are TGCGCCAGCAGCTTTCAGGGGGCGGGCACTGAAGCTTTCTTT. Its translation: CASSFQGAGTEAFF.

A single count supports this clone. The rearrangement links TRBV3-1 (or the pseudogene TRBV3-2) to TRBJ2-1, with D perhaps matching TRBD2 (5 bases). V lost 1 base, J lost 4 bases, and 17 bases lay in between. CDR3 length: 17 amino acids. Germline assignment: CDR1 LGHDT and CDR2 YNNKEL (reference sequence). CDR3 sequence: CASSQGGTGKSYNEQFF. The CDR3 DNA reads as TGTGCCAGCAGCCAAGGTGGTACGGGGAAAAGTTACAATGAGCAGTTCTTC.

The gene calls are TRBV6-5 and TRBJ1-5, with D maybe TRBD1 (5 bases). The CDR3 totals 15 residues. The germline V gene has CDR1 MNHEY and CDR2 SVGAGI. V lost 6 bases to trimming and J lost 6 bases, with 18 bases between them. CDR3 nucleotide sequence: TGTGCCAGCAGCCAGAAGGCGGGGGGAAGTCAGCCCCAGCATTTT. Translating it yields CASSQKAGGSQPQHF.

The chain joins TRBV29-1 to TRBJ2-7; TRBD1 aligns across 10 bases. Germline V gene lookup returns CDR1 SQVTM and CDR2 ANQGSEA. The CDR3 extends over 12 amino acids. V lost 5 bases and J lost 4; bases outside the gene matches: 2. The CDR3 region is CSVWGQGYEQYF. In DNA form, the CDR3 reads TGCAGCGTTTGGGGACAGGGGTACGAGCAGTACTTC.

Here the CDR3 reads CASKNRVPTGNTIYF. The CDR3 DNA reads TGTGCCAGCAAAAACAGGGTACCGACTGGAAACACCATATATTTT. V and J are TRBV6-5 and TRBJ1-3, with D perhaps matching TRBD1 (6 bases). Trimming shortened V by 7 bases and J by 2 bases, and 15 bases separated the two germline ends. This CDR3 comprises 15 residues. CDR1 is MNHEY, CDR2 SVGAGI, per germline.

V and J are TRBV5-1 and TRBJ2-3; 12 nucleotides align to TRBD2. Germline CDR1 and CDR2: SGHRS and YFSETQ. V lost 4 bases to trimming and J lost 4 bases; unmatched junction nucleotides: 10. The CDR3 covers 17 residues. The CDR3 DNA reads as TGCGCCAGCAGCCCTTTCGGACTAGCGGGGTCGGCAGATACGCAGTATTTT. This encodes CASSPFGLAGSADTQYF.

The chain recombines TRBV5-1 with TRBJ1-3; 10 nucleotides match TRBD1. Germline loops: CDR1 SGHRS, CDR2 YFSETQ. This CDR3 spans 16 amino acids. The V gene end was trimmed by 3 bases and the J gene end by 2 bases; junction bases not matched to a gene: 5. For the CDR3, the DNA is TGCGCCAGCAGCTACCGGACAGGGGGAACTGGAAACACCATATATTTT. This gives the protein CASSYRTGGTGNTIYF.

The CDR3: CASSQGGRPRETQYF. The CDR3, as DNA: TGTGCCAGCAGCCAAGGGGGTAGGCCCCGCGAGACCCAGTACTTC. J is TRBJ2-5 and V is TRBV7-2, with D perhaps TRBD1 (6 bases). V lost 5 bases, J lost 5 bases, and 18 bases lay in between. Germline CDR1 and CDR2: SGHTA and FQGNSA. This CDR3 contains 15 residues.

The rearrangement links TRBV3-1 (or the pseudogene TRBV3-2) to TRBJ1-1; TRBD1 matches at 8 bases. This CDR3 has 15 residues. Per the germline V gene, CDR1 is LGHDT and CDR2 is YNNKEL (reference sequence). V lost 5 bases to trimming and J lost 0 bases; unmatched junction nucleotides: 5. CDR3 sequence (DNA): TGTGCCAGCAGCTTTACAGGGGGGATGAACACTGAAGCTTTCTTT. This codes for CASSFTGGMNTEAFF.

The CDR3 coding sequence is TGTGCCACCAGTGATTTTCGCAGCAGCTCCTACAATGAGCAGTTCTTC. This encodes CATSDFRSSSYNEQFF. The chain combines TRBV24-1 with TRBJ2-1; no clear D gene. CDR1 KGHDR and CDR2 SFDVKD come from the germline V gene. V was shortened by 1 base and J by 0 bases, with 9 bases between the two germline ends. This CDR3 is built from 16 residues.

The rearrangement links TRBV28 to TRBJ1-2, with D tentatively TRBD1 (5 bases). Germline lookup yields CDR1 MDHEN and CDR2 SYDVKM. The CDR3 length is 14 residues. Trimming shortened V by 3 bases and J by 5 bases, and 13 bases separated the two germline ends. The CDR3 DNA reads TGTGCCAGCAGTTTTAGCGGGACGGCGTATGGCTACACCTTC. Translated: CASSFSGTAYGYTF.

CDR3 in amino acids: CASSRRTGSSGANVLTF. The CDR3 bases are TGTGCCAGCAGCCGCAGGACGGGAAGCTCTGGGGCCAACGTCCTGACTTTC. V and J are TRBV14 and TRBJ2-6; D might be TRBD2 (5 bases). The CDR3 runs to 17 residues. The V gene's germline CDR1 is SGHDN and CDR2 FVKESK. Between the trimmed V and J ends, which lost 4 bases and 0 bases, there was a span of 13 bases.

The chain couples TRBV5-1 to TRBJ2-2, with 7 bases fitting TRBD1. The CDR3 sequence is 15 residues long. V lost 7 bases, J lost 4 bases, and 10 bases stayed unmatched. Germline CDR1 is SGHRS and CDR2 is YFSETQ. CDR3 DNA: TGCGCCAGCGGAACCGGGACAGCTCTCACCGGGGAGCTGTTTTTT. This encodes CASGTGTALTGELFF.

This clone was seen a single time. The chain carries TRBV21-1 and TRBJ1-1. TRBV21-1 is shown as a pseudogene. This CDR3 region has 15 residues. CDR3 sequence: CASSKAGRANTEAFF. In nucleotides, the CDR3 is TGTGCCAGCAGCAAAGCGGGACGGGCGAACACTGAAGCTTTCTTT.

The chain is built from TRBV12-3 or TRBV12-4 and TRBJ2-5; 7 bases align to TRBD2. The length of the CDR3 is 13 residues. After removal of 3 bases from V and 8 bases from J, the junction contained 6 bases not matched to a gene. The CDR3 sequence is CASSLVGEGTQYF. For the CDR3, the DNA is TGTGCCAGCAGTTTGGTTGGGGAGGGAACCCAGTACTTC.

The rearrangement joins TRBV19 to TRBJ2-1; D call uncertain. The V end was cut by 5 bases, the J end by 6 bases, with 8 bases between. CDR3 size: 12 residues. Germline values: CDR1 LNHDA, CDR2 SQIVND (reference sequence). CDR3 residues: CASSYQRNEQFF. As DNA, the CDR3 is TGTGCCAGTAGTTACCAGCGCAATGAGCAGTTCTTC.

CDR3 sequence reads: CASSPVGAGGYTF. In DNA, the CDR3 is TGCGCCAGCAGCCCGGTAGGGGCGGGTGGCTACACCTTC. The V call is TRBV5-1, the J call TRBJ1-2, with D possibly being TRBD1 (5 bases). The germline V and J ends were trimmed by 4 bases and 7 bases, with 14 bases remaining between them. This CDR3 has 13 residues. Germline lookup yields CDR1 SGHRS and CDR2 YFSETQ.

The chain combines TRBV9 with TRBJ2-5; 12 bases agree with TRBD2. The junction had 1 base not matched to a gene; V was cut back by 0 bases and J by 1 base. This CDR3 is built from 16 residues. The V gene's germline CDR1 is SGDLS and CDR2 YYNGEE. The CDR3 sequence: CASSVGGLAGQETQYF. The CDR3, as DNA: TGTGCCAGCAGCGTAGGGGGACTAGCGGGCCAAGAGACCCAGTACTTC. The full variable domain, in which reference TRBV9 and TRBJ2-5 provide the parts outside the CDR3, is DSGVTQTPKHLITATGQRVTLRCSPRSGDLSVYWYQQSLDQGLQFLIQYYNGEERAKGNILERFSAQQFPDLHSELNLSSLELGDSALYFCASSVGGLAGQETQYFGPGTRLLVL.

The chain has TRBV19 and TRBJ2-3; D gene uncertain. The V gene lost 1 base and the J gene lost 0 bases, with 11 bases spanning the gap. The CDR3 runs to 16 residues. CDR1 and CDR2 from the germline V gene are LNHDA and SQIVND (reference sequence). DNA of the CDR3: TGTGCCAGTAGTATAGGGCAACGGGTTAGCACAGATACGCAGTATTTT. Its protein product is CASSIGQRVSTDTQYF.

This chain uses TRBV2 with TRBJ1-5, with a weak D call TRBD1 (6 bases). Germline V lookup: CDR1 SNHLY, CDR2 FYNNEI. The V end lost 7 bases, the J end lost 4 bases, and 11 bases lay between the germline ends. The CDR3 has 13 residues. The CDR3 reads CASTRQGNQPQHF. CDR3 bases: TGTGCCAGCACCCGCCAGGGGAATCAGCCCCAGCATTTT.

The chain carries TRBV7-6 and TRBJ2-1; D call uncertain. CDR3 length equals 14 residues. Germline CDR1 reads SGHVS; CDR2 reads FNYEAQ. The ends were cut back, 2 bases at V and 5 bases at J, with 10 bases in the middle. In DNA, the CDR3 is TGTGCCAGCAGCTTACGTGGGTCAAACAATGAGCAGTTCTTC. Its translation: CASSLRGSNNEQFF.

The CDR3 nucleotides are TGTGCCAGCTCGCGCAGGGTGAGCAATCAGCCCCAGCATTTT. Residues: CASSRRVSNQPQHF. The V and J genes are TRBV18 and TRBJ1-5, with a weak D call TRBD1 (5 bases). This CDR3 comprises 14 residues. Germline CDR1 KGHSH, CDR2 LQKENI. The V and J ends lost 6 bases and 1 base respectively, with 10 bases between them.

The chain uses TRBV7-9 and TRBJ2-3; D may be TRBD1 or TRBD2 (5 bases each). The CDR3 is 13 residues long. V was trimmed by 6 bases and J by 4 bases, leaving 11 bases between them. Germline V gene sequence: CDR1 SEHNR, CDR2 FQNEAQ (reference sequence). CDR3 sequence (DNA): TGTGCCAGCAGTCCCCGGGGCCCAGATACGCAGTATTTT. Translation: CASSPRGPDTQYF.

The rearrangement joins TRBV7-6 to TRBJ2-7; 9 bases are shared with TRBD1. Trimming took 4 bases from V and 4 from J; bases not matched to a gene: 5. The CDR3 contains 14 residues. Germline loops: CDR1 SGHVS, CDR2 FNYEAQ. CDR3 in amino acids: CASSWEGQGYEQYF. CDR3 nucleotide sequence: TGTGCCAGCAGCTGGGAGGGACAGGGATACGAGCAGTACTTC.